The clone carrying this TCR beta chain was seen more than once but under ten times. What it recognizes is unknown. This sample is drawn from a study of beta chain features in type 1 diabetes. The authors reverse transcribed all of the isolated RNA, so sequencing captured expressed TCRB transcripts. Here immunoSEQ multiplex PCR was the method, and the copy in TCRdb shows in-frame clones only, minus some. The sample has hundreds of thousands of clones, around 15% seen once. Study results and limitations: Short templates might get an advantage during PCR, and this would be equal in patients and controls. VDJ junctions in type 1 diabetes patients carried more deletions and fewer insertions. The naive, central memory and Treg TCRB repertoires looked more alike in patients than they did in healthy donors.

Sorting with CD45RO/CCR7/CD25/CD127/CD95/CD27 yielded naive, central memory, regulatory and stem-like memory CD4+ cells. V was pared by 2 bases and J by 2 bases, with 7 bases of the junction left unmatched. This CDR3 region has 16 residues. CDR1 SGHRS and CDR2 YFSETQ come from the germline V gene. Sample: central memory CD4+ T cells from blood. The V call is TRBV5-1, the J call TRBJ2-3; 8 nucleotides match TRBD2. This receptor was identified in a man aged 30 to 45 in good health. CDR3 sequence: CASSLLAGTLTDTQYF. For the CDR3, the DNA is TGCGCCAGCAGCTTATTAGCGGGAACCCTCACAGATACGCAGTATTTT. Drawing the rest from reference TRBV5-1 and TRBJ2-3, the complete variable domain is KAGVTQTPRYLIKTRGQQVTLSCSPISGHRSVSWYQQTPGQGLQFLFEYFSETQRNKGNFPGRFSGRQFSNSRSEMNVSTLELGDSALYLCASSLLAGTLTDTQYFGPGTRLTVL.